This entry describes one TCR beta chain. Random hexamers were used to reverse transcribe roughly 0.45 to 1 ug of RNA. TCRdb reprocessed the immunoSEQ multiplex PCR reads via MiXCR and lists one record per CDR3 protein. The sample has under 150,000 distinct CDR3 sequences, under 97% seen once; the top ten hold over 0.075%. The source of the sample is a study of CD8 T cells in Susac syndrome. This CDR3 comprises 15 residues. Trimming stripped 6 bases from V and 1 base from J, with 12 bases between. This sequence was found in a human donor with Susac syndrome. The specimen was CD4+ T cells from PBMCs. V is TRBV12-3 or TRBV12-4 and J is TRBJ2-2; a possible D gene is TRBD1 (6 bases). In DNA, the CDR3 is TGTGCCAGCAGAATAGGGACAATGAACACCGGGGAGCTGTTTTTT. It is translated as CASRIGTMNTGELFF.